This TCR beta chain was captured by sequencing in a study of blood T cell repertoires in COVID-19. Overall study context: Researchers got acute and convalescent COVID-19 samples from the United States, Italy and Spain. The analysed material was cDNA or gDNA that came from T cells, B-cell-depleted T cells, or PBMCs.

Repertoires were generated with immunoSEQ multiplex PCR, while TCRdb's copy carries only in-frame clones and drops some. Seen here are 200,000 to 250,000 clones, roughly 80% observed once, and the top ten hold approximately 3%. Trimming cost V 4 bases and J 7 bases; bases outside gene matches: 6. The CDR3 has 14 amino acids. Per the germline V gene, CDR1 is SGHDN and CDR2 is FVKESK. The J gene is TRBJ1-5, the V gene TRBV14; TRBD1 matches at 8 bases. The receptor's source is a woman aged 25 to 45 who had recovered from COVID-19. Sequencing input: peripheral blood. The CDR3 nucleotides are TGTGCCAGCAGCCGGACAGGGTCGGGCCAGCCCCAGCATTTT. It specifies CASSRTGSGQPQHF.